This TCR beta chain was retrieved from a study of tumor-infiltrating lymphocytes in primary liver carcinoma. Study at large: All lesions had stage T1-T3 N0M0 and about 4 to 10 cm widths.

This CDR3 is 15 amino acids long. J lost 2 bases, V lost 1 base, and 4 bases had no gene match. CDR1 GTSNPN and CDR2 SVGIG come from the germline V gene (reference sequence). This clonotype was picked up a small number of times. Antigen: not known. Germline DNA was also extracted, and blood RNA was taken from unsorted whole blood. The collection of about 4 milliliters of peripheral blood preceded surgery. With a constant-region primer, TCR beta cDNA was made from 450 to 500 ng of total RNA. The TCR beta library was amplified through three nested multiplex PCR rounds in a modified ARM-PCR procedure. Forward primers for TRBV1-TRBV30 and a C-beta reverse primer served the first two PCR rounds, at roughly 10 cycles each. Using its own MiXCR run on the multiplex PCR reads, TCRdb lists one record per CDR3 protein. The sample lists just over 300,000 distinct CDR3 sequences, roughly 60% occurring once. Study-wide findings and caveats: Less overlap was seen in tumor-adjacent and tumor-blood pairs than in tumor region pairs.

The rearrangement links TRBV30 to TRBJ2-2; 7 nucleotides align to TRBD1. The clonotype was recovered from a woman in her twenties or thirties with primary liver carcinoma and hepatitis B virus infection. The specimen was peripheral blood. This CDR3 is CAWSERGRNTGELFF. Written as DNA, the CDR3 is TGTGCCTGGAGTGAGAGGGGGCGAAACACCGGGGAGCTGTTTTTT.